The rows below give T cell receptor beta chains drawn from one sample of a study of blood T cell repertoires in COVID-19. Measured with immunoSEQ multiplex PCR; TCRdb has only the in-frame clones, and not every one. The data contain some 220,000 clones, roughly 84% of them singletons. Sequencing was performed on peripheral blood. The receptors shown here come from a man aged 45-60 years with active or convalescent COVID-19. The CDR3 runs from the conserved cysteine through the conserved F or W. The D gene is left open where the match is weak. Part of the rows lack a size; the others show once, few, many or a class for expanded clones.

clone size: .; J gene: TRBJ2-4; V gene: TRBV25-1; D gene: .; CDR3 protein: CASSDSGGQNIQYF; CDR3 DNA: TGTGCCAGCAGTGACTCGGGGGGCCAAAACATTCAGTACTTC
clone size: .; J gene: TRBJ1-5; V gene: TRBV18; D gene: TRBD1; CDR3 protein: CASSLTGQANSNQPQHF; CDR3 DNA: TGTGCCAGCTCACTGACCGGACAGGCTAATAGCAATCAGCCCCAGCATTTT
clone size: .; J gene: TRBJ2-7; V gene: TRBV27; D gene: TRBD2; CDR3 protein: CASSFGGALIEQYF; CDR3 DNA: TGTGCCAGCAGTTTCGGGGGGGCGCTCATCGAGCAGTACTTC
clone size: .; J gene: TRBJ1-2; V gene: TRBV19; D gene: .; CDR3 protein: CASTQGYGYTF; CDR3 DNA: TGTGCCAGTACGCAGGGATATGGCTACACCTTC
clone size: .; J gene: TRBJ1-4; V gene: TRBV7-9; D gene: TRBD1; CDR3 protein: CASSPGQGAGEKLFF; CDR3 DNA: TGTGCCAGCAGCCCCGGACAGGGGGCGGGTGAAAAACTGTTTTTT
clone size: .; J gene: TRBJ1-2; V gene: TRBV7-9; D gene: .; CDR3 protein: CASSLMGANGYTF; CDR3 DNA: TGTGCCAGCAGCTTAATGGGGGCTAATGGCTACACCTTC
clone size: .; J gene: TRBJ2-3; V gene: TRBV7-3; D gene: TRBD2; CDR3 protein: CASSRDYTDTQYF; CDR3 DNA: TGTGCCAGCAGCCGGGACTACACAGATACGCAGTATTTT
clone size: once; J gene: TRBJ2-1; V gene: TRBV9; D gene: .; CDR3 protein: CASSAGGGLFNEQFF; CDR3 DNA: TGTGCCAGCAGCGCCGGAGGCGGACTCTTCAATGAGCAGTTCTTC
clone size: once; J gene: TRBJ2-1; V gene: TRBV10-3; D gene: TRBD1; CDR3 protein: CAIRMDRGGEQFF; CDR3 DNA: TGTGCCATCAGGATGGACAGGGGCGGTGAGCAGTTCTTC
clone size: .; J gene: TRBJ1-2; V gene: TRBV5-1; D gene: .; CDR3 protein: CASSSDGLGGYTF; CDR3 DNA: TGCGCCAGCAGCTCGGACGGACTAGGAGGCTACACCTTC
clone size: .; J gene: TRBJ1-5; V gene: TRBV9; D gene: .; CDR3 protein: CASSVGGGKGDQPQHF; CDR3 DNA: TGTGCCAGCAGCGTAGGCGGGGGGAAGGGGGATCAGCCCCAGCATTTT
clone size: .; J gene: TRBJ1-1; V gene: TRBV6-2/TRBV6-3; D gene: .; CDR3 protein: CASSYYNEPSSRFDEAFF; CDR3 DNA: TGTGCCAGCAGTTACTACAATGAACCTAGCTCGCGATTTGATGAAGCTTTCTTT
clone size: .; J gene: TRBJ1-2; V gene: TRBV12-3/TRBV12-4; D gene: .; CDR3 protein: CASSKESNYGYTF; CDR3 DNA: TGTGCCAGCAGCAAGGAGTCCAACTATGGCTACACCTTC
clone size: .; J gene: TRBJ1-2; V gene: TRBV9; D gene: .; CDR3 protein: CASSVGARGYGYTF; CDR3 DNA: TGTGCCAGCAGCGTAGGCGCCAGGGGCTATGGCTACACCTTC
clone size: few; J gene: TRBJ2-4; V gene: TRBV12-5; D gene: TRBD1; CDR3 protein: CASGPDRGFLYF; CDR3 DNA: TGTGCTAGTGGCCCGGACAGGGGATTTCTGTACTTC
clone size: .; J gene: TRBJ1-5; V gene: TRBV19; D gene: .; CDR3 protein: CASTLDGGQPQHF; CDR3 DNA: TGTGCCAGTACCCTAGACGGGGGTCAGCCCCAGCATTTT
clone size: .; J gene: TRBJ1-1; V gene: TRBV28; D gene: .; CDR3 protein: CASSLGELSLGTEAFF; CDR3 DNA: TGTGCCAGCAGTTTGGGTGAGTTATCACTAGGGACTGAAGCTTTCTTT
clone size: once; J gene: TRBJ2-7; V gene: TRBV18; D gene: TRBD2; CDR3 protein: CASSPGLAGDYEQYF; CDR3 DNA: TGTGCCAGCTCACCCGGACTAGCGGGAGACTACGAGCAGTACTTC
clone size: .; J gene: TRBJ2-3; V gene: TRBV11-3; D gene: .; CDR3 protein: CASSLGASDTQYF; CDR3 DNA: TGTGCCAGCAGCTTAGGCGCGTCAGATACGCAGTATTTT
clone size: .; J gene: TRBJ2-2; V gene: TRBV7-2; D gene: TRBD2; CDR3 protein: CASSIAGTTGELFF; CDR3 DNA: TGTGCCAGCAGTATAGCGGGGACAACCGGGGAGCTGTTTTTT
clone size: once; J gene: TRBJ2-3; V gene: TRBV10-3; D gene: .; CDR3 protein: CAISGTSDTQYF; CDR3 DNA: TGTGCCATCAGTGGGACTTCAGATACGCAGTATTTT
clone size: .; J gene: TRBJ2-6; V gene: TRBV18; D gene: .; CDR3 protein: CASSLSGFGANVLTF; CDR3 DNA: TGTGCCAGCTCACTCTCGGGTTTCGGGGCCAACGTCCTGACTTTC
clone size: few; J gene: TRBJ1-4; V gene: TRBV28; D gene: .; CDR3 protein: CASRGAGFEKLFF; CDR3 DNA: TGTGCCAGCCGGGGGGCAGGGTTTGAAAAACTGTTTTTT
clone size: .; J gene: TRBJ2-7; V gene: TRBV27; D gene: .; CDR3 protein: CASSPSGTLYEQYF; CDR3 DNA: TGTGCCAGCAGTCCATCAGGGACTCTCTACGAGCAGTACTTC
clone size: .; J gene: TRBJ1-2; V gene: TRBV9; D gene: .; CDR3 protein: CASSVGFFNYGYTF; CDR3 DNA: TGTGCCAGCAGCGTTGGCTTCTTCAACTATGGCTACACCTTC
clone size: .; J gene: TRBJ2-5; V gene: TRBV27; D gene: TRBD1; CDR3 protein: CASSLTTGGLETQYF; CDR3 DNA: TGTGCCAGCAGTTTAACAACAGGGGGCTTGGAGACCCAGTACTTC
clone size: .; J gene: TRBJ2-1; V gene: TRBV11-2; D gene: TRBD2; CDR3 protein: CASSLAGGDSNEQFF; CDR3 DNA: TGTGCCAGCAGCTTAGCGGGAGGGGATTCAAATGAGCAGTTCTTC
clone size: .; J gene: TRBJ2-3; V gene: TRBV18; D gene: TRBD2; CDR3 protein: CASSPSWTSRYTDTQYF; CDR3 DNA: TGTGCCAGCTCACCGAGTTGGACTAGCAGATACACAGATACGCAGTATTTT
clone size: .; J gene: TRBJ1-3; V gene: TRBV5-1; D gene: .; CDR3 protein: CASSPDTPGNTIYF; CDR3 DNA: TGCGCCAGCAGCCCGGACACCCCTGGAAACACCATATATTTT
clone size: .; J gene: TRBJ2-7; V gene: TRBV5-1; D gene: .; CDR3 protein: CASRPIRGAQNEQYF; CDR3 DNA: TGCGCCAGCAGGCCCATTCGGGGGGCGCAGAACGAGCAGTACTTC
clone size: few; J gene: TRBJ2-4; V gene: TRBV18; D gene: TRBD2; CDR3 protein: CASSPREGRLAKNIQYF; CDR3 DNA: TGTGCCAGCTCACCAAGGGAGGGGAGGTTAGCCAAAAACATTCAGTACTTC
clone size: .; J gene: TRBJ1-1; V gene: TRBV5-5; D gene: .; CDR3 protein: CASDQGGTEAFF; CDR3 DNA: TGTGCCAGCGACCAAGGGGGCACTGAAGCTTTCTTT
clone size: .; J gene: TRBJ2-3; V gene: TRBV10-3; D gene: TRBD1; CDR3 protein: CAIRQPRTGFMDTQYF; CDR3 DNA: TGTGCCATCAGACAACCTCGGACAGGGTTTATGGATACGCAGTATTTT
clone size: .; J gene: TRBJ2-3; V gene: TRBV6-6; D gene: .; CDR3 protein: CASSYGDKTDTQYF; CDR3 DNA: TGTGCCAGCAGTTACGGGGACAAAACAGATACGCAGTATTTT
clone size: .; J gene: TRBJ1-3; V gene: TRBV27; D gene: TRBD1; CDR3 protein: CASSRTGAGNTIYF; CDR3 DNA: TGTGCCAGCAGTCGGACAGGGGCTGGAAACACCATATATTTT
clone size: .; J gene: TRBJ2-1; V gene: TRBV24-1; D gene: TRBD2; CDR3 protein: CATSDFSGRKGVGYNEQFF; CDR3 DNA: TGTGCCACCAGTGATTTTAGCGGGAGAAAGGGGGTTGGCTACAATGAGCAGTTCTTC
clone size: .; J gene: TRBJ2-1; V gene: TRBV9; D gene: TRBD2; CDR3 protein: CASSRTSGTYNEQFF; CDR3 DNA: TGTGCCAGCAGCCGGACTAGCGGGACCTACAATGAGCAGTTCTTC
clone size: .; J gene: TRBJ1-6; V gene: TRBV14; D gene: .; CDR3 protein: CASSQAAGGSSPLHF; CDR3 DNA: TGTGCCAGCAGCCAAGCCGCGGGGGGCTCTTCACCCCTCCACTTT
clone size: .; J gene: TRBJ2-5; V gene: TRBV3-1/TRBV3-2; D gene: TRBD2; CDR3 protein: CASSQRQLGLAGAGETQYF; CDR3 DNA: TGTGCCAGCAGCCAACGGCAACTAGGACTAGCGGGGGCTGGGGAGACCCAGTACTTC
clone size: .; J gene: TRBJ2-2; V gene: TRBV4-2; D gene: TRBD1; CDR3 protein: CASSQGQGHTGELFF; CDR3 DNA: TGTGCCAGCAGCCAAGGACAGGGACACACCGGGGAGCTGTTTTTT
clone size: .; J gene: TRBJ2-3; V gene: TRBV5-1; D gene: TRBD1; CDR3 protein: CASSSGQGSYALDTQYF; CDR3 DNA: TGCGCCAGCAGCTCGGGACAGGGCTCATACGCATTGGATACGCAGTATTTT
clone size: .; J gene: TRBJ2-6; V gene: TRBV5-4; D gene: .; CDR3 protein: CASSLDLSGANVLTF; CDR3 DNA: TGTGCCAGCAGCCTGGATCTGTCCGGGGCCAACGTCCTGACTTTC
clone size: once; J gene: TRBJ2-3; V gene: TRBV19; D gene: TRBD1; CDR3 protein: CASSIRQGADTQYF; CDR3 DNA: TGTGCCAGTAGTATACGACAGGGAGCAGATACGCAGTATTTT
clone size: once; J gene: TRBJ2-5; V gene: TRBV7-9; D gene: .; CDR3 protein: CASSLGVSGGTQYF; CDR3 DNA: TGTGCCAGCAGCTTAGGCGTCAGCGGTGGGACCCAGTACTTC
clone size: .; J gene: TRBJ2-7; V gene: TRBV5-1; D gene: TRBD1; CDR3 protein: CASSQTGAGYEQYF; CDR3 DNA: TGCGCCAGCAGCCAGACAGGGGCGGGATACGAGCAGTACTTC
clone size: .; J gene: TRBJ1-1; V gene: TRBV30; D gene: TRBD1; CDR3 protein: CAWGTGVYAFF; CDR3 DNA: TGTGCCTGGGGGACAGGGGTGTATGCTTTCTTT
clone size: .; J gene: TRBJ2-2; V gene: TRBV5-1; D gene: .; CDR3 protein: CASSLFRVSGELFF; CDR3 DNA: TGCGCCAGCAGCTTGTTCCGGGTTAGCGGGGAGCTGTTTTTT
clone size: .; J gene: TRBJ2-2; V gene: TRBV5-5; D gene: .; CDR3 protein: CASSSVSTGELFF; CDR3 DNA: TGTGCCAGCAGCTCTGTGTCGACCGGGGAGCTGTTTTTT
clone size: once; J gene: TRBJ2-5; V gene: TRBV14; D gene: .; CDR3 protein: CASSQDTQRQETQYF; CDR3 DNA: TGTGCCAGCAGCCAAGATACCCAGAGGCAAGAGACCCAGTACTTC
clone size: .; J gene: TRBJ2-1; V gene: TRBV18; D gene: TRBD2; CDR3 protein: CASSRGLAGTNEQFF; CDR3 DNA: TGTGCCAGCTCCCGAGGACTAGCGGGAACCAATGAGCAGTTCTTC
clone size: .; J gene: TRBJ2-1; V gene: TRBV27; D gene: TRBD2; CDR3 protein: CASSPLSGRAVWNEQFF; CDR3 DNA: TGTGCCAGCAGTCCCCTGAGCGGGAGGGCCGTGTGGAATGAGCAGTTCTTC
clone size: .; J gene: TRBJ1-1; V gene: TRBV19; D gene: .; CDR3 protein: CASSMGRNTEAFF; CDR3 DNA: TGTGCCAGTAGTATGGGCAGGAACACTGAAGCTTTCTTT
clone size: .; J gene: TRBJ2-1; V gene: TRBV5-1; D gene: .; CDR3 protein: CASSLLSQAYNEQFF; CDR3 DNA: TGCGCCAGCAGCTTACTCAGTCAGGCCTACAATGAGCAGTTCTTC
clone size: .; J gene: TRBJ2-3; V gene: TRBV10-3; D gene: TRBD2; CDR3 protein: CATRGTSRPTDTQYF; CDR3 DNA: TGTGCCACCCGGGGGACTAGCCGCCCCACAGATACGCAGTATTTT
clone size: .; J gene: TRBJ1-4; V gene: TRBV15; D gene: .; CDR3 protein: CATSRDLGGDEKLFF; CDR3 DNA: TGTGCCACCAGCAGAGACCTCGGAGGGGACGAAAAACTGTTTTTT